This note documents a single T cell receptor (beta chain) sequence. The antigen remains unidentified. These data originate in a study of T cell responses to AZD1222 COVID-19 vaccine. General study points: Most donors were white British, females outnumbered males, and clonal diversity was possibly underestimated.

The repertoire was sequenced with immunoSEQ multiplex PCR; TCRdb's copy has only in-frame clones and lacks some. The sample carries around 150,000 clones, approximately 90% recorded once. Pooling of second doses given at about 4 or about 12 weeks was done. With 3 bases removed from V and 5 bases from J, the gap between germline ends came to 22 bases. The CDR3 consists of 17 residues. CDR1 and CDR2 (germline): MDHEN, SYDVKM. The rearrangement uses TRBV28 and TRBJ2-5; D is tentatively TRBD1 or TRBD2 (7 bases each). Sequencing was performed on peripheral blood, taken 28 days after the second AZD1222 dose. This clonotype was sampled from an adult who received the AZD1222 COVID-19 vaccine. CDR3 DNA: TGTGCCAGCAGTTTCCGGGGGAGGGGGCGCGGAGTGGAGACCCAGTACTTC. The encoded protein is CASSFRGRGRGVETQYF.